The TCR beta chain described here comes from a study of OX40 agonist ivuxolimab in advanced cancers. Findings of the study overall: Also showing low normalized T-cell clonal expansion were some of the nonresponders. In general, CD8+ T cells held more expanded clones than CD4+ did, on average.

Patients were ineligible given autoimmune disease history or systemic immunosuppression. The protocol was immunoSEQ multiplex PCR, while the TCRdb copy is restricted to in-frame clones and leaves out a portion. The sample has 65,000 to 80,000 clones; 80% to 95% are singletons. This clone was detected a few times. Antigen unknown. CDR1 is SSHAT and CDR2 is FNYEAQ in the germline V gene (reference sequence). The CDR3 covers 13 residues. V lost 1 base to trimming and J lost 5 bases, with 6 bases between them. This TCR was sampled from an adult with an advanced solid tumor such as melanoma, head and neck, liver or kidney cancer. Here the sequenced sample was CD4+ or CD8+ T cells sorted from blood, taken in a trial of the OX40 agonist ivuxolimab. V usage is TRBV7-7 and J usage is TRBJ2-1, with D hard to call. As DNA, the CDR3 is TGTGCCAGCAGCTTAGGCACCGACAATGAGCAGTTCTTC. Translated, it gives CASSLGTDNEQFF.